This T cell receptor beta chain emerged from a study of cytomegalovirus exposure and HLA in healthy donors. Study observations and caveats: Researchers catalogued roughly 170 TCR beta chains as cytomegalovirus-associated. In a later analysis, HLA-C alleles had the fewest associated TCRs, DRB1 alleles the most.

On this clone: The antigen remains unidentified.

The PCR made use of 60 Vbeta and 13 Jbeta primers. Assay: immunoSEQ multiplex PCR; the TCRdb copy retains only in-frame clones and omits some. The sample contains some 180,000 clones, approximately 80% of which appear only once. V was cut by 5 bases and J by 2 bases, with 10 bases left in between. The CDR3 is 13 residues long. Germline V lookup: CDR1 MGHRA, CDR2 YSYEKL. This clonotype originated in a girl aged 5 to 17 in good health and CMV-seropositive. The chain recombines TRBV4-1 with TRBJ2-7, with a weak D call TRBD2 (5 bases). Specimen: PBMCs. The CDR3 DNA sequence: TGCGCCAGCAGCTCAGCGGCCCCCTACGAGCAGTACTTC. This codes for CASSSAAPYEQYF.